Listed here are 15 T cell receptor beta chains from one sample, sequenced in a study of T cells after yellow fever vaccination. TCRdb reanalysed the 5' RACE reads using MiXCR and keeps one entry per CDR3 protein. The sample yields 120,000 or so distinct CDR3 sequences, about 8.2% seen once. The sample was CD8+ T cells sorted from PBMCs, taken on the day of the yellow fever booster vaccination. These receptors were obtained from a man between 18 and 29 years old who received the YFV17D yellow fever vaccine.

This chain connects TRBV12-5 to TRBJ2-2; D is undetermined. V was shortened by 7 bases and J by 13 bases, with 13 bases between the two germline ends. Germline assignment: CDR1 LGHNT and CDR2 FRNRAP. The length of the CDR3 is 11 residues. The CDR3 loop reads CASAFKDSLFF. The CDR3, as DNA: TGTGCTAGTGCCTTCAAAGATTCGCTGTTTTTT.

V is TRBV11-2 and J is TRBJ2-2; D not certain. The CDR3 covers 12 residues. Germline V lookup: CDR1 SGHAT, CDR2 FQNNGV. Trimming pared 0 bases from V and 5 bases from J, leaving 1 base between. Here the CDR3 DNA reads TGTGCCAGCAGCTTAGATACCGGGGAGCTGTTTTTT. Protein product: CASSLDTGELFF.

The table lists this clonotype with many counts. This chain joins TRBV27 and TRBJ1-5, with unresolved D. CDR1 is MNHEY and CDR2 is SMNVEV in the germline V gene (reference sequence). The V and J ends lost 6 bases and 0 bases respectively, with 6 bases between them. This CDR3 has 13 amino acids. In DNA form, the CDR3 reads TGTGCCAGCAGCCCCGGTAGCAATCAGCCCCAGCATTTT. Translation gives CASSPGSNQPQHF.

This clonotype was seen more than once but under ten times. The V and J genes are TRBV4-1 and TRBJ2-2; D is uncertain. Trimming shortened V by 7 bases and J by 0 bases, and 18 bases separated the two germline ends. Germline CDR1 is MGHRA and CDR2 is YSYEKL. This CDR3 is built from 17 residues. The chain's CDR3 is CASTTRQVGSNTGELFF. The CDR3, as DNA: TGCGCCAGCACTACGAGGCAGGTGGGCTCGAACACCGGGGAGCTGTTTTTT.

Notes on this clonotype: This may be a read error, as it is one base from a much larger clone. This sequence joins TRBV9 and TRBJ1-1; D remains ambiguous. The germline V and J ends were trimmed by 0 bases and 1 base, with 7 bases remaining between them. CDR1 SGDLS and CDR2 YYNGEE come from the germline V gene. There are 14 residues in the CDR3. The CDR3 protein is CASSVEWKNTEAFF. CDR3 nucleotides: TGTGCCAGCAGCGTAGAGTGGAAGAACACTGAAGCTTTCTTT.

The chain employs TRBV4-1 and TRBJ1-1; D ambiguous. The CDR3 length is 15 residues. Germline lookup yields CDR1 MGHRA and CDR2 YSYEKL. V was clipped by 4 bases and J by 1 base, with 13 bases between them. The CDR3 loop reads CASSRQPGPNTEAFF. The CDR3 DNA follows: TGCGCCAGCAGCCGGCAACCTGGGCCGAACACTGAAGCTTTCTTT.

The rearrangement links TRBV7-9 to TRBJ1-6; D remains ambiguous. The germline V gene has CDR1 SEHNR and CDR2 FQNEAQ (reference sequence). The CDR3 runs 15 residues. The V gene lost 5 bases and the J gene lost 5 bases, with 13 bases spanning the gap. The CDR3 bases are TGTGCCAGCAGCGCCCCCCAGGCTCATAATTCACCCCTCCACTTT. Protein sequence: CASSAPQAHNSPLHF.

This clonotype occurred many times. The chain uses TRBV7-3 and TRBJ2-1; 9 positions match TRBD2. This CDR3 has 18 amino acids. Looked up from germline, CDR1 is SGHTA and CDR2 is FQGTGA. V lost 2 bases to trimming and J lost 3 bases; unmatched junction nucleotides: 11. CDR3 DNA: TGTGCCAGCAGCTTAGCGGGGGGGCCCCCGGGTAGCTACAATGAGCAGTTCTTC. Its translation is CASSLAGGPPGSYNEQFF.

This clonotype was recorded a few times. V and J are TRBV6-6 and TRBJ1-5, with D perhaps matching TRBD1 (6 bases). The V and J ends lost 7 bases and 4 bases respectively, with 20 bases between them. Per the germline V gene, CDR1 is MNHNY and CDR2 is SVGAGI (reference sequence). The CDR3 has 16 residues. In DNA form, the CDR3 reads TGTGCCAGCACCTCCGACCGTTCGGGGGCAAATCAGCCCCAGCATTTT. This gives the protein CASTSDRSGANQPQHF.

This clonotype was seen a handful of times. This chain uses TRBV19 with TRBJ2-5, with 9 nucleotides matching TRBD1. Germline V CDR1 and CDR2: LNHDA, SQIVND (reference sequence). The CDR3 is 16 residues long. The V gene end was trimmed by 4 bases and the J gene end by 4 bases; junction bases not matched to a gene: 10. The CDR3 DNA reads as TGTGCCAGTAGTAGTAGACAGGGGGTGCTTCCAGAGACCCAGTACTTC. Translated: CASSSRQGVLPETQYF.

The sample holds many counts of this clonotype. The chain links TRBV4-3 to TRBJ2-7, with TRBD1 matching 10 bases. The length of the CDR3 is 16 residues. The V gene's germline CDR1 is LGHNA and CDR2 YSLEER. V gave up 0 bases and J gave up 6 bases; unmatched junction bases: 8. The CDR3 DNA reads TGCGCCAGCAGCCAAGATCGGGGGACAGGGGAGGGCGAGCAGTACTTC. It codes for CASSQDRGTGEGEQYF.

This sequence joins TRBV20-1 and TRBJ2-3, with 9 bases aligning to TRBD1. The CDR3 has 14 amino acids. Germline lookup yields CDR1 DFQATT and CDR2 SNEGSKA (reference sequence). V gave up 5 bases and J gave up 6 bases; unmatched junction bases: 9. The CDR3 loop is CSALPGQGLDTQYF. CDR3 DNA: TGCAGTGCTCTACCGGGACAGGGTCTGGATACGCAGTATTTT.

Details on this clonotype: At one end the junction does not follow the germline gene, possibly because of a read error. The chain recombines TRBV20-1 with TRBJ2-5, with D hard to call. In germline, CDR1 is DFQATT, CDR2 SNEGSKA (reference sequence). The CDR3 runs 13 residues. This chain's CDR3 is CSARDRPRETKYF. DNA of the CDR3: TGCAGTGCTAGAGATCGCCCCCGAGAGACCAAGTACTTC.

The chain joins TRBV4-1 to TRBJ2-5, with D possibly matching TRBD1 (5 bases). Germline V gene sequence: CDR1 MGHRA, CDR2 YSYEKL. The CDR3 consists of 15 residues. V was trimmed by 0 bases and J by 2 bases, leaving 10 bases between them. The chain's CDR3 is CASSQEVRVQETQYF. CDR3 coding DNA: TGCGCCAGCAGCCAAGAAGTCAGGGTTCAAGAGACCCAGTACTTC.

This sequence joins TRBV4-3 and TRBJ2-1; tentative D call: TRBD1 (5 bases). The CDR3 is 13 residues long. The germline V gene has CDR1 LGHNA and CDR2 YSLEER. V lost 4 bases, J lost 10 bases, and 14 bases lay in between. In DNA, the CDR3 is TGCGCCAGCAGCCCGGATTGGGGCCGCGAGCAGTTCTTC. Its protein product is CASSPDWGREQFF.